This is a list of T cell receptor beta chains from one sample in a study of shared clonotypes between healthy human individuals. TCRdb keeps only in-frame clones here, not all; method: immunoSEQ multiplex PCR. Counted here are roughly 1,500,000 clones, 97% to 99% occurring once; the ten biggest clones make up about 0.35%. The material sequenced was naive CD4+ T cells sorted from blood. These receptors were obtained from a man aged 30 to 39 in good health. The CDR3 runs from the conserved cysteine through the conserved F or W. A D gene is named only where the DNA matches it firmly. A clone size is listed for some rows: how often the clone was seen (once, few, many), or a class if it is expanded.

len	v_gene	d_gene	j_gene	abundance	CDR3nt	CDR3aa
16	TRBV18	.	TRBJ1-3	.	TGTGCCAGCTCACCGCTCGAGGGGTGGTCTGGAAACACCATATATTTT	CASSPLEGWSGNTIYF
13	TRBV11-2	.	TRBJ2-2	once	TGTGCCAGCAGCTTAGCCCGGACCGGGGAGCTGTTTTTT	CASSLARTGELFF
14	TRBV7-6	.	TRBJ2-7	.	TGTGCCAGCAGCTTAGACGGGCTAATGGGCGAGCAGTACTTC	CASSLDGLMGEQYF
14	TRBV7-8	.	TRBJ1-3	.	TGTGCCAGCAGTAGTCAGCCGGCTGGAAACACCATATATTTT	CASSSQPAGNTIYF
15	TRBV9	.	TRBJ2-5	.	TGTGCCAGCAGCGTAGGAGCGGAGGCTCAAGAGACCCAGTACTTC	CASSVGAEAQETQYF
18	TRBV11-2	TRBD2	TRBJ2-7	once	TGTGCCAGCAGCCCCCTGAGTAGCGGGAGGCCGGGGTTATACGAGCAGTACTTC	CASSPLSSGRPGLYEQYF
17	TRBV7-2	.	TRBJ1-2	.	TGTGCCAGCAGCTTAGTCATTGGAGGACAGAGAGACTATGGCTACACCTTC	CASSLVIGGQRDYGYTF
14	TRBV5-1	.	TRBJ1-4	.	TGCGCCAGCAGCCCCGAGGGTTATGGGGAAAAACTGTTTTTT	CASSPEGYGEKLFF
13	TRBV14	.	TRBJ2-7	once	TGTGCCAGCAGCCAAGCACGGACCTACGAGCAGTACTTC	CASSQARTYEQYF
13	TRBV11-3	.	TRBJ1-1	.	TGTGCCAGCAGCTCCTACATGAACACTGAAGCTTTCTTT	CASSSYMNTEAFF
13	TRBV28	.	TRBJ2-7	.	TGTGCCAGCAGCCCCCCCCACAGGTACGAGCAGTACTTC	CASSPPHRYEQYF
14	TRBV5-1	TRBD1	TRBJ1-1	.	TGCGCCAGCAGGAGGGGACAGGGAAACACTGAAGCTTTCTTT	CASRRGQGNTEAFF
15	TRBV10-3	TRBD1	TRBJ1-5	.	TGTGCCATCAGTCAGGGACAGAACAGCAATCAGCCCCAGCATTTT	CAISQGQNSNQPQHF
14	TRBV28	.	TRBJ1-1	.	TGTGCCAGCAGTTCCGCGCAGGCGAACACTGAAGCTTTCTTT	CASSSAQANTEAFF
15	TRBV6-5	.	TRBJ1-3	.	TGTGCCAGCAGTTACTCTCATGGCTCTGGAAACACCATATATTTT	CASSYSHGSGNTIYF
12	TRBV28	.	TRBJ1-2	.	TGTGCCAGCAGATACAGTTTTTATGGCTACACCTTC	CASRYSFYGYTF
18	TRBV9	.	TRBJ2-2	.	TGTGCCAGCAGCGTAGCCCCCGGGGCTCCCGCGAACACCGGGGAGCTGTTTTTT	CASSVAPGAPANTGELFF
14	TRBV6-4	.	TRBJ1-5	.	TGTGCCAGCAGTGCCGAGCTGGGCAATCAGCCCCAGCATTTT	CASSAELGNQPQHF
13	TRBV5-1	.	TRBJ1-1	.	TGCGCCAGCAGCTCGACCGTCAACACTGAAGCTTTCTTT	CASSSTVNTEAFF
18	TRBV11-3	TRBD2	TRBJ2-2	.	TGTGCCAGCAGCTTAGACCCCCTAGCGGGAGTGGGTGCCGGGGAGCTGTTTTTT	CASSLDPLAGVGAGELFF
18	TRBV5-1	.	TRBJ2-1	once	TGCGCCAGCAGCTTGGCCTTGTTAGCCTTCAGCTCCTACAATGAGCAGTTCTTC	CASSLALLAFSSYNEQFF
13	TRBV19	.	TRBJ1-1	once	TGTGCCAGTAGTATAGGCCGGGGCACTGAAGCTTTCTTT	CASSIGRGTEAFF
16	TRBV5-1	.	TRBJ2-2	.	TGCGCCAGCAGCTTGGGGTCAAGAATAAACACCGGGGAGCTGTTTTTT	CASSLGSRINTGELFF
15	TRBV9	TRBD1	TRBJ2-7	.	TGTGCCAGCAGCGTAGCTACGGGGACAGTCTACGAGCAGTACTTC	CASSVATGTVYEQYF
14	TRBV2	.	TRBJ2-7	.	TGTGCCAGCAGGCAATTGGACAACTCCTACGAGCAGTACTTC	CASRQLDNSYEQYF
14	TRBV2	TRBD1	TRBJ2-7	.	TGTGCCAGCAGTGATGACAGGGGGACCTACGAGCAGTACTTC	CASSDDRGTYEQYF
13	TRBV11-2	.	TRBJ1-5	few	TGTGCCAGCAGCTTAGATGAGGCGGCACCCCAGCATTTT	CASSLDEAAPQHF
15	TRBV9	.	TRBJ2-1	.	TGTGCCAGCAGCGAGAGGGATTTCCTTTGGAATGAGCAGTTCTTC	CASSERDFLWNEQFF
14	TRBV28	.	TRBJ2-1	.	TGTGCCAGCAGTCTAAGGGGTGCCTACAATGAGCAGTTCTTC	CASSLRGAYNEQFF
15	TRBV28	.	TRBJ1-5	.	TGTGCCAGCAGTTTAAGGGGCAGGGGATTTCAGCCCCAGCATTTT	CASSLRGRGFQPQHF
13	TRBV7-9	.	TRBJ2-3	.	TGTGCCAGCAGCTCCCGGTATACAGATACGCAGTATTTT	CASSSRYTDTQYF
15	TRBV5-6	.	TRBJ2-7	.	TGTGCCAGCAGCTTGGGGACTGGTATGGGCTACGAGCAGTACTTC	CASSLGTGMGYEQYF
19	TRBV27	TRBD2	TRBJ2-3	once	TGTGCCAGCACCCTCAGAATACAAGCGGGAGTTTCTAGCACAGATACGCAGTATTTT	CASTLRIQAGVSSTDTQYF
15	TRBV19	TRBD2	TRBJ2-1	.	TGTGCCAGTACCCCGGGACTAGCGCCTGACAATGAGCAGTTCTTC	CASTPGLAPDNEQFF
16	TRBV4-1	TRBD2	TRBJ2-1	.	TGCGCCAGCAGCCCCCTTGCGGGAGGATTGGACAATGAGCAGTTCTTC	CASSPLAGGLDNEQFF
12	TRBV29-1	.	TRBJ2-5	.	TGCAGCGTTGGACCGTACCAAGAGACCCAGTACTTC	CSVGPYQETQYF
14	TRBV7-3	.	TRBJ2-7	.	TGTGCCAGCAGCTTAACTGCGGGGTCCTACGAGCAGTACTTC	CASSLTAGSYEQYF
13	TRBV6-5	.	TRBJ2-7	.	TGTGCCAGCAGGCCAGGAAGCTCCTACGAGCAGTACTTC	CASRPGSSYEQYF